One sample yielded the 14 T cell receptor beta chains listed below, sequenced in a study of CD8+ T cells in alopecia areata. Specified treatment: oral pan-JAK inhibitor, 5-10 mg twice daily. RNA extraction was followed by reverse transcription into cDNA, which acted as the sequencing template. Here immunoSEQ multiplex PCR was the method, and the copy in TCRdb shows in-frame clones only, minus some. The data hold some 130,000 clones, with 53% observed a single time. The sample was CD4+ T cells sorted from blood, taken at week 4, from a patient treated with tofacitinib. These receptors originate from a human donor with alopecia areata.

The V gene is TRBV7-2, the J gene TRBJ2-1; 10 nucleotides agree with TRBD2. With V trimmed by 7 bases and J by 1 base, 1 base remained unmatched. The germline gives CDR1 SGHTA, CDR2 FQGNSA. This CDR3 has 14 residues. The CDR3 here is CASKAGGSYNEQFF. The CDR3 coding sequence is TGTGCCAGCAAAGCGGGAGGGTCCTACAATGAGCAGTTCTTC. The whole variable domain, remainder taken from reference TRBV7-2 and TRBJ2-1, is GAGVSQSPSNKVTEKGKDVELRCDPISGHTALYWYRQSLGQGLEFLIYFQGNSAPDKSGLPSDRFSAERTGGSVSTLTIQRTQQEDSAVYLCASKAGGSYNEQFFGPGTRLTVL.

This clone turned up a few times. The J gene is TRBJ2-1, the V gene TRBV6-6; 10 nucleotides line up with TRBD2. The CDR3 runs 16 residues. Germline assignment: CDR1 MNHNY and CDR2 SVGAGI (reference sequence). V shed 0 bases and J 8 bases; nucleotides not matched to a gene: 7. The CDR3 DNA reads as TGTGCCAGCAGTTACTCAGCTAGCGGGAGCGGGTATGAGCAGTTCTTC. Residues: CASSYSASGSGYEQFF.

This clone was seen only once. The chain couples TRBV2 to TRBJ2-7; D not resolved. Germline assignment: CDR1 SNHLY and CDR2 FYNNEI. Trimming took 5 bases from V and 2 from J, leaving 13 bases between them. The CDR3 is 14 amino acids. Written as DNA, the CDR3 is TGTGCCAGCAGTTTTCAATCGCCGACCTACGAGCAGTACTTC. Its translation: CASSFQSPTYEQYF.

CDR3 loop: CASSGPGEGSAGANVLTF. CDR3 bases: TGTGCCAGCAGTGGTCCTGGGGAAGGGAGTGCAGGGGCCAACGTCCTGACTTTC. The rearrangement links TRBV2 to TRBJ2-6; D is possibly TRBD2 (5 bases). The germline V gene has CDR1 SNHLY and CDR2 FYNNEI. The germline V and J ends were trimmed by 4 bases and 4 bases, with 20 bases remaining between them. The CDR3 totals 18 residues.

The table lists this clone with a count of one. The gene calls are TRBV5-4 and TRBJ1-1; 7 positions match TRBD1. Germline-derived CDR1 and CDR2 are SGHNT and YYREEE (reference sequence). Trimming took 2 bases from V and 11 from J; bases not matched to a gene: 6. The CDR3 is made up of 12 amino acids. DNA for the CDR3: TGTGCCAGCAGCTTCGAGGGGGCTGGCGCTTTCTTT. Protein product: CASSFEGAGAFF.

The V and J genes are TRBV30 and TRBJ2-1; D is unresolved. V lost 2 bases and J 2 bases, leaving 10 bases between the germline ends. Germline loops: CDR1 GTSNPN, CDR2 SVGIG (reference sequence). The length of the CDR3 is 14 residues. CDR3 in DNA: TGTGCCTGGAGTAGCCGTGCTCCCTACAATGAGCAGTTCTTC. It yields the protein CAWSSRAPYNEQFF.

This clone was seen more than once but under ten times. The rearrangement links TRBV5-1 to TRBJ2-1; D remains ambiguous. This CDR3 is built from 15 residues. The germline V and J ends were trimmed by 0 bases and 5 bases, with 12 bases remaining between them. CDR1 is SGHRS and CDR2 is YFSETQ in the germline V gene. The CDR3 sequence is CASSLDGGLNNEQFF. The CDR3 DNA sequence: TGCGCCAGCAGCTTGGATGGTGGCTTGAACAATGAGCAGTTCTTC.

The rearrangement joins TRBV29-1 to TRBJ2-3; TRBD1 aligns across 8 bases. The CDR3 runs to 14 residues. V was clipped by 6 bases and J by 1 base; unmatched bases: 6. Germline V gene lookup returns CDR1 SQVTM and CDR2 ANQGSEA. The CDR3 coding sequence is TGCAGCGTCGACAGGGGAGAGGGCACAGATACGCAGTATTTT. This encodes CSVDRGEGTDTQYF.

The chain joins TRBV5-1 to TRBJ2-7; the match to TRBD2 covers 7 bases. V trimming: 0 bases; J trimming: 3 bases; junction bases outside the gene matches: 9. CDR1 is SGHRS, CDR2 YFSETQ, per germline. This CDR3 comprises 16 residues. The CDR3 sequence is CASSLGGAGSGYEQYF. The CDR3 nucleotides read TGCGCCAGCAGCTTGGGAGGAGCGGGGTCGGGCTACGAGCAGTACTTC.

This clone came up once. The CDR3 reads CASNLDGSYEQYF. CDR3 in DNA: TGTGCCAGCAATTTGGACGGGTCCTACGAGCAGTACTTC. The chain has TRBV6-1 and TRBJ2-7, with D unclear. The germline CDR1 and CDR2 sequences are MNHNS and SASEGT. This CDR3 has 13 residues. V was clipped by 7 bases and J by 1 base, with 11 bases between them.

The rearrangement joins TRBV9 to TRBJ1-2, with TRBD1 as a possible D gene (6 bases). V lost 1 base, J lost 8 bases, and 15 bases lay in between. CDR1 is SGDLS and CDR2 is YYNGEE in the germline V gene. The CDR3 is 14 residues long. For the CDR3, the DNA is TGTGCCAGCAGCGTACCACCAGGGGTAGGAGGCTACACCTTC. It codes for CASSVPPGVGGYTF.

A remark on this clone: The germline gene is not matched at one end of the junction; a read error may be the cause. The rearrangement links TRBV6-5 to TRBJ1-2; no reliable D call. Germline V gives CDR1 MNHEY, CDR2 SVGAGI. The CDR3 has 13 amino acids. The CDR3 spells CASSNSGNYGYTF. The CDR3 DNA is TGTGCCAGCAGTAACTCGGGCAACTATGGCTACACCTTC.

The chain has TRBV9 and TRBJ2-3, with 8 bases matching TRBD1. Unmatched junction bases numbered 6, after V lost 4 bases and J lost 2 bases. There are 15 residues in the CDR3. The germline V gene has CDR1 SGDLS and CDR2 YYNGEE. CDR3 loop: CASSPGQGYTDTQYF. The CDR3 coding sequence is TGTGCCAGCAGCCCCGGACAGGGCTACACAGATACGCAGTATTTT.

This clone was detected a few times. CDR3 sequence (DNA): TGCAGCGTGGGACACCTGGGGGAGACCCAGTACTTC. Protein: CSVGHLGETQYF. This sequence joins TRBV29-1 and TRBJ2-5; perhaps TRBD1 as D (6 bases). There are 12 residues in the CDR3. The ends were cut back, 6 bases at V and 5 bases at J, with 13 bases in the middle. Germline V gives CDR1 SQVTM, CDR2 ANQGSEA. Full variable domain (remainder filled in from reference TRBV29-1 and TRBJ2-5): SAVISQKPSRDICQRGTSLTIQCQVDSQVTMMFWYRQQPGQSLTLIATANQGSEATYESGFVIDKFPISRPNLTFSTLTVSNMSPEDSSIYLCSVGHLGETQYFGPGTRLLVL.